This T cell receptor beta chain was recorded in a study of T cells in localized non-small cell lung cancer. Profiled with immunoSEQ multiplex PCR; TCRdb holds only in-frame clones, not every one. The data hold several thousand clones, with roughly 33% observed a single time. Losses at the gene ends were 3 bases for V and 9 bases for J; bases not matched to a gene: 10. Germline V gene sequence: CDR1 SGHNT, CDR2 YENEEA. This CDR3 is built from 16 residues. Study results and caveats: Uninvolved adjacent lung had higher T cell clonality than tumor and all other tissues.

This clone was found a few times. Its specificity is unknown. This rearrangement joins TRBV11-3 to TRBJ2-1; the match to TRBD2 covers 11 bases. This clonotype originated in a female donor older than 55 with stage I lung adenocarcinoma. The specimen comprised lung tumor tissue, sampled before any cancer treatment. The CDR3 coding sequence is TGTGCCAGCAGCTTCGCTAGCGGGGGGCAGGGAGGTGAGCAGTTCTTC. Its protein product is CASSFASGGQGGEQFF.